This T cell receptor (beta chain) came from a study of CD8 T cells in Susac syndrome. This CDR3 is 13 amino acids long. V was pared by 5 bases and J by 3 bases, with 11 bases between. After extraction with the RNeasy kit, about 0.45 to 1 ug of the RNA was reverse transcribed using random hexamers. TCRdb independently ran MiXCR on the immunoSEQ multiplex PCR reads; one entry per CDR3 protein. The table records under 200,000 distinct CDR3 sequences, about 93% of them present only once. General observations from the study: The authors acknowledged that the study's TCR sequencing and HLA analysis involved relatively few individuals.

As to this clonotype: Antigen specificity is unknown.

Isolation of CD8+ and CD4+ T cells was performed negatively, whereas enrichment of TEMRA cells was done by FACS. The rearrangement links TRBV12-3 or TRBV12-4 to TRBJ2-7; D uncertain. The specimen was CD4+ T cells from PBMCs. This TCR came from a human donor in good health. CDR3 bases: TGTGCCAGCAGTGCCCGGGTCCTCTACGAGCAGTACTTC. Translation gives CASSARVLYEQYF.